A selection of T cell receptor beta chains follows, all from one sample in a study of regulatory T cells in long-lasting Graves disease. Using its own MiXCR run on the multiplex PCR reads, TCRdb lists one record per CDR3 protein. The table includes roughly 700,000 distinct CDR3 sequences, approximately 31% detected once. Sequenced here: peripheral blood mononuclear cells (PBMCs), sampled when the disease was refractory, from a patient treated with antithyroid drugs. Receptor source: a female donor with Graves disease. Each CDR3 is given with its conserved first and last residue. The D gene is left open where the match is weak. Size tells how often a clone was seen (once, few, many) or the class of an expanded clone, and some rows leave it out.

>-|TRBV28|-|TRBJ1-2|13
TGTGCCGGCAGGCGGACAGAAAACTATGGCTACACCTTC
CAGRRTENYGYTF
>-|TRBV20-1|-|TRBJ1-2|11
TGCAGTGCCGGGACATCGCATGGCTACACCTTC
CSAGTSHGYTF
>many|TRBV6-2/TRBV6-3|-|TRBJ1-5|15
TGTGCCAGCAGTTACTCAGGGGCAAGCAATCAGCCCCAGCATTTT
CASSYSGASNQPQHF
>few|TRBV6-1|-|TRBJ1-5|15
TGTGCCAGCACAGGCCCGGGGAGGGGGAATCAGCCCCAGCATTTT
CASTGPGRGNQPQHF
>-|TRBV18|-|TRBJ1-4|17
TGTGCCAGCTCACTATACCGGCCAGGGGCAACTAATGAAAAACTGTTTTTT
CASSLYRPGATNEKLFF
>-|TRBV28|-|TRBJ1-2|14
TGTGCCAGCAGTTTCGCCAACCGCCCGGGAGGCTACACCTTC
CASSFANRPGGYTF
>-|TRBV2|-|TRBJ2-7|14
TGTGCCAGCAAGAGGGCAGAGTCCTCCTACGAGCAGTACTTC
CASKRAESSYEQYF
>-|TRBV5-1|TRBD1|TRBJ1-1|17
TGCGCCAGCAGCTTGTTACGGGGACAGGTTGCAAACACTGAAGCTTTCTTT
CASSLLRGQVANTEAFF
>-|TRBV30|-|TRBJ1-1|14
TGTGCCTGCCGTGTGCGACAGATGAACACTGAAGCTTTCTTT
CACRVRQMNTEAFF
>few|TRBV20-1|-|TRBJ2-6|13
TGCAGTGCTAGAGGCGCTGGGGCCAACGTCCTGACTTTC
CSARGAGANVLTF
>few|TRBV5-1|-|TRBJ1-1|15
TGCACCAGCAGCGTGATTACAGGAGCCTTCACTGAAGCTTTCTTT
CTSSVITGAFTEAFF
>-|TRBV7-3|TRBD1|TRBJ2-7|17
TGTGCCAGCAGCTTACGGGGGACAGGGGGCGCGGGGTACGAGCAGTACTTC
CASSLRGTGGAGYEQYF
>once|TRBV14|-|TRBJ1-1|14
TGTGCCAGCAGCCAAGCCGACAGCTGGGGTGAAGCTTTCTTT
CASSQADSWGEAFF
>-|TRBV6-2/TRBV6-3|TRBD1|TRBJ2-2|17
TGTGCCAGCAGTTACGGACAGGGGGCGAGTAACACCGGGGAGCTGTTTTTT
CASSYGQGASNTGELFF
>few|TRBV11-3|-|TRBJ2-6|13
TGTGCCAGCAGCTTATCTTCGTTGGACGTCCTGACTTTC
CASSLSSLDVLTF
>-|TRBV19|TRBD1|TRBJ1-5|17
TGTGCCGGTAGTAGCCTGACAGGGTTGGTTGGCAATCAGCCCCAGCATTTT
CAGSSLTGLVGNQPQHF
>-|TRBV11-2|-|TRBJ1-1|19
TGTGCCAGCAGCTTAGGTCGTAGGGGGACCCTCCTTATGAACACTGAAGCTTTCTTT
CASSLGRRGTLLMNTEAFF
>few|TRBV11-2|-|TRBJ1-3|13
TGTGCCAGCAGCACGGACGGAGGAAACACCATATATTTT
CASSTDGGNTIYF
>-|TRBV27|TRBD1|TRBJ1-6|16
TGTGCCAGCAGTACCCCCCGAGGGGGCGTCTATTCACCCCTCCACTTT
CASSTPRGGVYSPLHF
>-|TRBV20-1|-|TRBJ1-4|15
TGCAGTGCTAGAACCCCGGGGGAGCGAGGTGAAAAACTGTTTTTT
CSARTPGERGEKLFF
>few|TRBV5-1|-|TRBJ1-2|15
TGCGCCAGCAGCCCTGAACCCGACCCCGACTATGGCTACACCTTC
CASSPEPDPDYGYTF
>-|TRBV5-1|-|TRBJ1-4|13
TGCGCCAGCAGTTTACAGACTAATGAAAAACTGTTTTTT
CASSLQTNEKLFF
>-|TRBV6-4|-|TRBJ1-2|15
TGTGCCAGCAGTGAAGCCGGAGCAGGGCTCTGTGGCTACACCTTC
CASSEAGAGLCGYTF
>-|TRBV9|-|TRBJ1-3|14
TGTGCCAGCAGCATACAGGGTGACGGAAACACCATATATTTT
CASSIQGDGNTIYF
>few|TRBV30|-|TRBJ1-6|14
TGTGCCTGGACCTCGGGAGGGGGTAATTCACCCCTCCACTTT
CAWTSGGGNSPLHF
>many|TRBV20-1|TRBD2|TRBJ2-5|15
TGCAGTGCAGCTCGAGCGGGAGGGTCCGTGGAGACCCAGTACTTC
CSAARAGGSVETQYF
>few|TRBV13|-|TRBJ1-2|16
TGTGCCAGCAGCTCCACTCCAAGGGGAGCTAACTATGGCTACACCTTC
CASSSTPRGANYGYTF
>many|TRBV20-1|-|TRBJ2-5|14
TGCAGTGCCAGGGGGGCGGGACACCAAGAGACCCAGTACTTC
CSARGAGHQETQYF
>once|TRBV6-1|-|TRBJ1-2|13
TGTGCCAGCGGAGACATCCCAAGTGGGGGCTACACCTTC
CASGDIPSGGYTF
>-|TRBV18|TRBD1|TRBJ1-5|17
TGTGCCAGCTCATCAACAGGGGCCGGGAGTGGCAATCAGCCCCAGCATTTT
CASSSTGAGSGNQPQHF
>many|TRBV2|-|TRBJ1-1|16
TGTGCCAGCAGTCAACACCCCCCGGGGGGGAACACTGAAGCTTTCTTT
CASSQHPPGGNTEAFF
>-|TRBV28|-|TRBJ1-5|17
TGTGCCAGCAGTTTAGGGCCCCGGAGAGTCCGCAATCAGCCCCAGCATTTT
CASSLGPRRVRNQPQHF
>few|TRBV11-2|TRBD1|TRBJ2-7|15
TGTGCCAGCAGCCCCGCCTTAGACAGGGTCCACGAGCAGTACTTC
CASSPALDRVHEQYF
>-|TRBV12-3/TRBV12-4|-|TRBJ1-1|13
TGTGCCAGCAGTTTCCCACCCGACACTGAAGCTTTCTTT
CASSFPPDTEAFF
>few|TRBV9|-|TRBJ2-2|15
TGTGCCAGCAGCGTCGGAGAAGCGAACACCGGGGAGCTGTTTTTT
CASSVGEANTGELFF
>few|TRBV27|TRBD1|TRBJ1-4|15
TGTGCCAGCAGTTTAACTTGGACAGGGTTTGAAAAACTGTTTTTT
CASSLTWTGFEKLFF
>-|TRBV7-9|TRBD2|TRBJ2-7|15
TGTGCCAGCAGCTCAGGGTCGGCTAGCGGGAGTGCGCAGTACTTC
CASSSGSASGSAQYF